What follows are 20 T cell receptor beta chains derived from one specimen sequenced in a study of T-cell reconstitution after alpha-beta-depleted transplantation in children. Using unique molecular identifiers, the investigators prepared the TCRbeta library. TCRdb ran MiXCR on the PCR reads and lists one entry per CDR3 protein. The sample has over 200,000 distinct CDR3 sequences; approximately 11% are singletons. The starting material was PBMCs, obtained before TCRalphabeta/CD19-depleted stem cell transplant. Every receptor here comes from a child younger than two with acute myeloid leukemia, due to receive a stem cell transplant.

This clonotype has more than one count but fewer than ten. This chain joins TRBV5-1 and TRBJ2-3, with D unclear. Trimming stripped 5 bases from V and 4 bases from J, with 8 bases between. The CDR3 has 12 residues. Per germline, CDR1 SGHRS and CDR2 YFSETQ. The CDR3: CASRPQSDTQYF. CDR3 nucleotide sequence: TGCGCCAGCAGGCCACAGTCAGATACGCAGTATTTT.

This clonotype was seen at least ten times. The rearrangement joins TRBV4-3 to TRBJ2-1; D remains ambiguous. The CDR3 consists of 13 residues. Germline CDR1 LGHNA, CDR2 YSLEER. The V gene lost 4 bases and the J gene lost 6 bases, with 10 bases spanning the gap. CDR3 amino acids: CASSRLVFNEQFF. The DNA for the CDR3 is TGCGCCAGCAGCCGCCTGGTTTTCAATGAGCAGTTCTTC.

The sample holds many counts of this clonotype. CDR3 nucleotides: TGTGCCAGCAGCCGGACAGGGGGCGCCTACGAGCAGTACTTC. It codes for CASSRTGGAYEQYF. The gene calls are TRBV6-5 and TRBJ2-7, with 11 bases lining up with TRBD1. The CDR3 runs 14 residues. V was pared by 6 bases and J by 2 bases, with 3 bases of the junction left unmatched. Germline V lookup: CDR1 MNHEY, CDR2 SVGAGI.

This clonotype was observed many times. This rearrangement joins TRBV28 to TRBJ2-7; D might be TRBD2 (5 bases). CDR1 is MDHEN, CDR2 SYDVKM, per germline. With 5 bases removed from V and 3 bases from J, the gap between germline ends came to 14 bases. CDR3 size: 14 residues. The CDR3 coding sequence is TGTGCCAGCAGTCCTGGGAGCTTGGGCTACGAGCAGTACTTC. Protein sequence: CASSPGSLGYEQYF.

The table lists this clonotype with many counts. This chain uses TRBV4-1 with TRBJ2-3; 10 nucleotides align to TRBD1. CDR3 length: 16 residues. Germline loops: CDR1 MGHRA, CDR2 YSYEKL. V lost 3 bases, J lost 6 bases, and 9 bases stayed unmatched. CDR3 residues: CASSHWTGGTPDTQYF. The CDR3, as DNA: TGCGCCAGCAGCCATTGGACAGGGGGGACCCCGGATACGCAGTATTTT.

The rearrangement joins TRBV5-1 to TRBJ2-5; the D call may be TRBD1 or TRBD2 (5 bases each). CDR1 and CDR2 from the germline V gene are SGHRS and YFSETQ. This CDR3 is 14 amino acids long. V was trimmed by 1 base and J by 6 bases, leaving 13 bases between them. CDR3 DNA: TGCGCCAGCAGCTTGTCCGAGGGGACGAAGACCCAGTACTTC. Amino acids: CASSLSEGTKTQYF.

The CDR3 protein is CASSLNPILQSTDTQYF. The DNA for the CDR3 is TGTGCCAGCAGCTTGAACCCCATCCTCCAATCTACAGATACGCAGTATTTT. This chain uses TRBV5-5 with TRBJ2-3, with D unclear. V was shortened by 1 base and J by 3 bases, with 18 bases between the two germline ends. From germline, CDR1 is SGHKS and CDR2 YYEKEE (reference sequence). The CDR3 contains 17 residues.

At least ten counts were recorded for this clonotype. The rearrangement uses TRBV28 and TRBJ1-2; tentative D call: TRBD1 (5 bases). CDR1 and CDR2 (germline): MDHEN, SYDVKM. Deletions cut 6 bases from V and 7 bases from J, with 15 bases between. The CDR3 loop spans 13 amino acids. The CDR3 protein is CASRIRGESGYTF. In nucleotides, the CDR3 is TGTGCCAGCAGAATTCGGGGGGAAAGTGGCTACACCTTC.

The rearrangement links TRBV4-2 to TRBJ2-7; 9 nucleotides align to TRBD2. The CDR3 is 16 residues long. Germline V gene data show CDR1 as LGHNA and CDR2 as YNFKEQ. V trimming: 3 bases; J trimming: 2 bases; junction bases outside the gene matches: 8. CDR3 region: CASSQGGLARTYEQYF. DNA for the CDR3: TGTGCCAGCAGCCAGGGGGGACTAGCACGGACCTACGAGCAGTACTTC.

The J gene is TRBJ1-1, the V gene TRBV28, with D unresolved. Trimming took 3 bases from V and 1 from J, leaving 15 bases between them. CDR1 is MDHEN, CDR2 SYDVKM, per germline. The CDR3 has 16 residues. The CDR3 reads CASSFIRGNSNTEAFF. As DNA, the CDR3 is TGTGCCAGCAGTTTTATTCGAGGGAACTCGAACACTGAAGCTTTCTTT.

This clonotype was recorded many times. The chain couples TRBV6-5 to TRBJ2-7, with 7 bases matching TRBD1. Germline V lookup: CDR1 MNHEY, CDR2 SVGAGI. Trimming cost V 6 bases and J 5 bases; bases outside gene matches: 7. The CDR3 consists of 13 residues. The CDR3 DNA follows: TGTGCCAGCAGCCCGACAGGGAAGAACGAGCAGTACTTC. Its translation is CASSPTGKNEQYF.

A word on this clonotype: Just one base apart from a much larger clone, this may be a read error. The chain recombines TRBV10-2 with TRBJ2-1; D is unresolved. CDR1 and CDR2 from the germline V gene are WSHSY and SAAADI. CDR3 length equals 15 residues. CDR3 nucleotides: TGCGCCAGCAGTGAGAGGAACAGCCTACATTTTGAGCAGATCTTC. Encoded protein: CASSERNSLHFEQIF.

The CDR3 reads CASSMDPSGTAKPQHF. The CDR3, as DNA: TGTGCCAGTAGTATGGATCCTTCGGGGACGGCGAAGCCCCAGCATTTT. The rearrangement joins TRBV19 to TRBJ1-5; TRBD1 might be the D (5 bases). Germline lookup yields CDR1 LNHDA and CDR2 SQIVND (reference sequence). The length of the CDR3 is 16 residues. V was pared by 3 bases and J by 8 bases, with 20 bases between.

This clonotype was recorded many times. The chain uses TRBV20-1 and TRBJ1-3, with no clear D. The germline CDR1 and CDR2 sequences are DFQATT and SNEGSKA (reference sequence). The CDR3 is made up of 13 amino acids. V lost 8 bases and J 0 bases, leaving 11 bases between the germline ends. CDR3 residues: CSTSGSSGNTIYF. CDR3 nucleotide sequence: TGCAGTACCTCAGGTAGCTCTGGAAACACCATATATTTT.

This clonotype has a count of ten or more. The V gene is TRBV20-1, the J gene TRBJ2-5; no reliable D call. With 5 bases removed from V and 1 base from J, the gap between germline ends came to 11 bases. This CDR3 region has 13 residues. The V gene's germline CDR1 is DFQATT and CDR2 SNEGSKA (reference sequence). This chain's CDR3 is CSAPAVAQETQYF. DNA of the CDR3: TGCAGTGCTCCTGCAGTTGCCCAAGAGACCCAGTACTTC.

Ten or more counts support this clonotype. The V call is TRBV6-5, the J call TRBJ1-2, with D possibly TRBD1 on 6 matching bases. The CDR3 has 15 residues. The germline V gene has CDR1 MNHEY and CDR2 SVGAGI. V lost 0 bases, J lost 4 bases, and 12 bases lay in between. CDR3 nucleotides: TGTGCCAGCAGTTACTCAGGGGGAGGCCTCTATGGCTACACCTTC. Translated, it gives CASSYSGGGLYGYTF.

The chain couples TRBV30 to TRBJ2-1; D unresolved. The V and J ends lost 2 bases and 3 bases respectively, with 5 bases between them. The V gene's germline CDR1 is GTSNPN and CDR2 SVGIG (reference sequence). This CDR3 is built from 12 residues. In nucleotides, the CDR3 is TGTGCCTGGAGTTGGGGCTACAATGAGCAGTTCTTC. Amino acid sequence: CAWSWGYNEQFF.

As to this clonotype: A much larger clone lies one base from this, so it may be a read error. The CDR3 DNA reads as TGCGCCAGCAGCCAAGATAGGGGCAGGGGGTTTGGCGACACCTTC. Its protein product is CASSQDRGRGFGDTF. The rearrangement uses TRBV4-1 and TRBJ1-2; 7 bases line up with TRBD1. The CDR3 length is 15 residues. CDR1 is MGHRA and CDR2 is YSYEKL in the germline V gene.

This clonotype was recorded many times. V usage is TRBV29-1 and J usage is TRBJ2-3, with TRBD2 matching 15 bases. The CDR3 contains 17 residues. CDR1 SQVTM and CDR2 ANQGSEA come from the germline V gene. The V segment lost 4 bases and the J segment 2 bases; nucleotides outside the gene matches: 7. This CDR3 is CSVARTSGRGHTDTQYF. In DNA form, the CDR3 reads TGCAGCGTTGCCCGGACTAGCGGGAGGGGTCACACAGATACGCAGTATTTT.

As concerns this clonotype: A much larger clone differs from this one at a single base, so this may be a read error. V gene TRBV14 combines with J gene TRBJ1-1, with unresolved D. Germline V gives CDR1 SGHDN, CDR2 FVKESK. The CDR3 loop spans 11 amino acids. CDR3 amino acids: CASSQDLEALF. CDR3 bases: TGTGCCAGCAGCCAAGATCTTGAAGCTCTCTTT.